This is a list of T cell receptor beta chains from one sample in a study of blood T cell repertoires in COVID-19. The method was immunoSEQ multiplex PCR; TCRdb's version includes in-frame clones alone and lacks a portion of them. The sample contains about 200,000 clones, 70% to 85% of which appear only once. Sequencing was carried out using peripheral blood. These receptors were taken from a human donor with acute or convalescent COVID-19. The donor label of this sample is uncertain. Each CDR3 is given with its conserved first and last residue. A D gene is named only where the DNA matches it firmly. Size is omitted from some rows. Given values are once, few, many or a class for expanded clones.

v_gene: TRBV5-4
j_gene: TRBJ1-4
abundance: NA
d_gene: TRBD1
CDR3nt: TGTGCCAGCAGCTTGTCGACAGGGATAAGGGGAAATGAAAAACTGTTTTTT
CDR3aa: CASSLSTGIRGNEKLFF

v_gene: TRBV20-1
j_gene: TRBJ2-7
abundance: few
d_gene: NA
CDR3nt: TGCAGTGCCGCTAGGACTTTCGAGCAGTACTTC
CDR3aa: CSAARTFEQYF

v_gene: TRBV13
j_gene: TRBJ2-1
abundance: NA
d_gene: TRBD2
CDR3nt: TGTGCCAGCAGCCTGACTAGCGGGAGTGGTAATGAGCAGTTCTTC
CDR3aa: CASSLTSGSGNEQFF

v_gene: TRBV29-1
j_gene: TRBJ2-3
abundance: NA
d_gene: TRBD1
CDR3nt: TGCAGCGTTAAGGCCGGGACAGGGACCAATACGCAGTATTTT
CDR3aa: CSVKAGTGTNTQYF

v_gene: TRBV6-6
j_gene: TRBJ1-1
abundance: NA
d_gene: NA
CDR3nt: TGTGCCAGCAGTTACCCTTCGGGGGGCGGGGCTGAAGCTTTCTTT
CDR3aa: CASSYPSGGGAEAFF

v_gene: TRBV5-1
j_gene: TRBJ1-6
abundance: NA
d_gene: TRBD1
CDR3nt: TGCGCCAGCAGCGCCCAGGGGGGTAATTCACCCCTCCACTTT
CDR3aa: CASSAQGGNSPLHF

v_gene: TRBV30
j_gene: TRBJ2-5
abundance: NA
d_gene: NA
CDR3nt: TGTGCCTGGTCCCATCTAGGAGAGACCCAGTACTTC
CDR3aa: CAWSHLGETQYF

v_gene: TRBV5-4
j_gene: TRBJ1-1
abundance: NA
d_gene: NA
CDR3nt: TGTGCCAGCAGCTTGCCCCTAACTGAAGCTTTCTTT
CDR3aa: CASSLPLTEAFF

v_gene: TRBV2
j_gene: TRBJ1-6
abundance: NA
d_gene: NA
CDR3nt: TGTGCCAGCAGTGGGAGAGACAGACGTAATTCACCCCTCCACTTT
CDR3aa: CASSGRDRRNSPLHF

v_gene: TRBV19
j_gene: TRBJ2-3
abundance: NA
d_gene: TRBD2
CDR3nt: TGTGCCAGTAGTTCAGCGGGGGGCACAGATACGCAGTATTTT
CDR3aa: CASSSAGGTDTQYF

v_gene: TRBV12-5
j_gene: TRBJ2-1
abundance: NA
d_gene: NA
CDR3nt: TGTGCTAGTGGTTTGCTCCGGTCAGGGGTTGTGATCCACAATGAGCAGTTCTTC
CDR3aa: CASGLLRSGVVIHNEQFF

v_gene: TRBV9
j_gene: TRBJ1-1
abundance: NA
d_gene: NA
CDR3nt: TGTGCCAGCAGCCCAACCTTGAACAGGGCCACTGAAGCTTTCTTT
CDR3aa: CASSPTLNRATEAFF

v_gene: TRBV5-1
j_gene: TRBJ1-1
abundance: NA
d_gene: TRBD1
CDR3nt: TGCGCCAGCAGCCTCAACACAGGGGGCACTGAAGCTTTCTTT
CDR3aa: CASSLNTGGTEAFF

v_gene: TRBV27
j_gene: TRBJ1-2
abundance: NA
d_gene: TRBD1
CDR3nt: TGTGCCAGCAGTTTTAAACCGGGACAGGGTCACTATGGCTACACCTTC
CDR3aa: CASSFKPGQGHYGYTF

v_gene: TRBV28
j_gene: TRBJ2-7
abundance: NA
d_gene: NA
CDR3nt: TGTGCCAGCACACCCCCCTCAGGGTACGAGCAGTACTTC
CDR3aa: CASTPPSGYEQYF

v_gene: TRBV2
j_gene: TRBJ1-3
abundance: NA
d_gene: NA
CDR3nt: TGTGCCAGCAGAGCAGACATAGCGGGAAACACCATATATTTT
CDR3aa: CASRADIAGNTIYF

v_gene: TRBV21-1
j_gene: TRBJ2-3
abundance: once
d_gene: NA
CDR3nt: TGTGCCAGCAGAAGGGGAGGCAATTGCACAGATACGCAGTATTTT
CDR3aa: CASRRGGNCTDTQYF